This T cell receptor beta chain was identified during a study of PD-1 blockade in mismatch repair-deficient tumors. The repertoire was sequenced with immunoSEQ multiplex PCR; TCRdb's copy has only in-frame clones and lacks some. The table has 15,000 or so clones, about four fifths seen once. Germline V CDR1 and CDR2: SGDLS, YYNGEE. The V and J ends lost 3 bases and 0 bases respectively, with 13 bases between them. The CDR3 runs 16 residues. The clonotype originates from an adult with mismatch repair-deficient cancer. The specimen comprised PBMCs, sampled 4 weeks after starting pembrolizumab. V usage is TRBV9 and J usage is TRBJ1-3, with D possibly TRBD1 on 6 matching bases. CDR3 nucleotides: TGTGCCAGCAGCGCGGGACACGTCTTCTCTGGAAACACCATATATTTT. It translates to CASSAGHVFSGNTIYF.